The 8 T cell receptor beta chains below were found in one sample sequenced in a study of shared clonotypes between healthy human individuals. TCRdb keeps only in-frame clones here, not all; method: immunoSEQ multiplex PCR. Seen here are 2 million to 2.5 million clones, nearly 97% observed once, and the top ten hold roughly 0.13%. The material sequenced was naive CD4+ T cells sorted from blood. Subset indicated: CD45RA+ positively selected. These receptors all stem from a man between 18 and 29 years old in good health.

The chain joins TRBV6-1 to TRBJ2-7, with D uncertain. CDR1 is MNHNS, CDR2 SASEGT, per germline. Trimming left V 3 bases short and J 3 bases short, with 9 bases between. The CDR3 contains 13 residues. CDR3 loop: CASSEYRFYEQYF. CDR3 in DNA: TGTGCCAGCAGTGAGTACAGATTCTACGAGCAGTACTTC.

J is TRBJ1-5 and V is TRBV2, with a tentative D call TRBD1 (5 bases). The CDR3 sequence is 15 residues long. Germline CDR1 SNHLY, CDR2 FYNNEI. V was shortened by 6 bases and J by 2 bases, with 14 bases between the two germline ends. The CDR3 sequence: CASRGDSLGNQPQHF. The CDR3 nucleotides read TGTGCCAGCAGAGGGGACTCCCTGGGCAATCAGCCCCAGCATTTT. Using reference TRBV2 and TRBJ1-5 for the parts outside the CDR3, the full variable domain is EPEVTQTPSHQVTQMGQEVILRCVPISNHLYFYWYRQILGQKVEFLVSFYNNEISEKSEIFDDQFSVERPDGSNFTLKIRSTKLEDSAMYFCASRGDSLGNQPQHFGDGTRLSIL.

This clone was seen once. This chain links TRBV21-1 with TRBJ2-7; the D call TRBD2 from the table was never checked on the DNA. TRBV21-1 is a known pseudogene. There are 16 residues in the CDR3. CDR3 residues: CASSEKTSGSKYEQYF. The CDR3 bases are TGTGCCAGCAGCGAAAAAACTAGCGGGAGTAAATACGAGCAGTACTTC.

V gene TRBV10-1 combines with J gene TRBJ2-2; D call uncertain. The germline CDR1 and CDR2 sequences are WNHNN and SYGVQD (reference sequence). V was clipped by 6 bases and J by 1 base, with 12 bases between them. This CDR3 region has 15 residues. CDR3 region: CASSKTFLNTGELFF. DNA for the CDR3: TGCGCCAGCAGCAAAACTTTCTTGAACACCGGGGAGCTGTTTTTT.

V usage is TRBV27 and J usage is TRBJ1-2; 9 nucleotides agree with TRBD1. J gave up 2 bases and V 6 bases, and 7 bases lay outside the gene matches. The germline gives CDR1 MNHEY, CDR2 SMNVEV (reference sequence). CDR3 length: 15 residues. CDR3 sequence: CASRPDRGKNYGYTF. CDR3 bases: TGTGCCAGCAGACCGGACAGGGGAAAGAACTATGGCTACACCTTC.

Details on this clone: A junction boundary mismatches the germline segment, possibly from a read error. CDR3 nucleotide sequence: TGTGCCAGCAGCTTAATAGGGCAGATCGGGACTGGAGCCAACGTCCTGACTTTC. It yields the protein CASSLIGQIGTGANVLTF. The chain links TRBV7-2 to TRBJ2-6, with D maybe TRBD2 (6 bases). Germline CDR1 is SGHTA and CDR2 is FQGNSA. The CDR3 spans 18 residues.

The chain has TRBV7-2 and TRBJ2-1; 11 nucleotides line up with TRBD2. J lost 15 bases, V lost 5 bases, and 9 bases had no gene match. Looked up from germline, CDR1 is SGHTA and CDR2 is FQGNSA. There are 13 residues in the CDR3. Written as DNA, the CDR3 is TGTGCCAGCAGCATACTGACTAGCGGGAAACCGTTCTTC. This codes for CASSILTSGKPFF. Drawing the rest from reference TRBV7-2 and TRBJ2-1, the complete variable domain is GAGVSQSPSNKVTEKGKDVELRCDPISGHTALYWYRQSLGQGLEFLIYFQGNSAPDKSGLPSDRFSAERTGGSVSTLTIQRTQQEDSAVYLCASSILTSGKPFFGPGTRLTVL.

This chain uses TRBV10-3 with TRBJ1-2, with 8 bases fitting TRBD1. The CDR3 runs to 16 residues. V lost 1 base, J lost 6 bases, and 10 bases stayed unmatched. CDR1 ENHRY and CDR2 SYGVKD come from the germline V gene. CDR3 in amino acids: CAISEWSAGGADGYTF. In DNA, the CDR3 is TGTGCCATCAGTGAGTGGTCGGCAGGGGGCGCCGATGGCTACACCTTC.